The 3 T cell receptor beta chains in this list originate from one sample, sequenced in a study of cytomegalovirus exposure and HLA in healthy donors. 13 Jbeta primers and 60 Vbeta primers were used for the PCR. Repertoires were generated with immunoSEQ multiplex PCR, while TCRdb's copy carries only in-frame clones and drops some. The sample has some 160,000 clones; 78% are singletons. The sequencing input was PBMCs. Receptors were obtained from a woman between 35 and 50 years old in good health and CMV-seropositive.

This clone was seen more than once but under ten times. The V call is TRBV30, the J call TRBJ1-5, with TRBD1 identical over 10 bases. From germline, CDR1 is GTSNPN and CDR2 SVGIG (reference sequence). This CDR3 spans 16 amino acids. The ends lost 0 bases at V and 2 bases at J; junction bases unmatched: 4. The CDR3, as DNA: TGTGCCTGGAGTGTACCTGGGACAGGGGGCAATCAGCCCCAGCATTTT. Encoded protein: CAWSVPGTGGNQPQHF.

This clone was seen only a few times. The V and J genes are TRBV7-9 and TRBJ2-7, with D possibly TRBD2 on 5 matching bases. Germline V CDR1 and CDR2: SEHNR, FQNEAQ (reference sequence). The CDR3 spans 14 residues. Deletions cut 6 bases from V and 4 bases from J, with 16 bases between. The CDR3 here is CASRQEGLRYEQYF. The CDR3 region has the DNA TGTGCCAGCAGGCAAGAGGGCCTAAGGTACGAGCAGTACTTC.

This rearrangement joins TRBV6-5 to TRBJ1-1; 7 nucleotides match TRBD1. Losses at the gene ends were 2 bases for V and 1 base for J; bases not matched to a gene: 7. The CDR3 consists of 16 residues. Germline values: CDR1 MNHEY, CDR2 SVGAGI. CDR3 coding DNA: TGTGCCAGCAGTTACACCCCGACAGGGAAGAACACTGAAGCTTTCTTT. Translated, it gives CASSYTPTGKNTEAFF.